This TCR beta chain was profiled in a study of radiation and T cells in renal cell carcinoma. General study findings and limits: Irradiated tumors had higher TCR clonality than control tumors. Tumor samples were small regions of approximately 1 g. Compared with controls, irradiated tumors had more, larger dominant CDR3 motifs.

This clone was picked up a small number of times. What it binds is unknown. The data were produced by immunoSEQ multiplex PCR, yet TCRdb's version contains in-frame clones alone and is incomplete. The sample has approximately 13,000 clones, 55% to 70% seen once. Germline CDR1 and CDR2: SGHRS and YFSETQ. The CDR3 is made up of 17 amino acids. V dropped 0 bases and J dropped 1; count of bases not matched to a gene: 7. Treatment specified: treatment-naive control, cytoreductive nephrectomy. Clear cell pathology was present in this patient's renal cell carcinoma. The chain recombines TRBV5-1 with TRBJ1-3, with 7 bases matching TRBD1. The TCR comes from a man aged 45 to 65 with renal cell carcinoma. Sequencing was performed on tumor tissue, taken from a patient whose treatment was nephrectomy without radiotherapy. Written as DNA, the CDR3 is TGCGCCAGCAGCTTGGCTGATCACAGGGGATCTGGAAACACCATATATTTT. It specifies CASSLADHRGSGNTIYF. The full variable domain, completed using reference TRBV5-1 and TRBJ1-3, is KAGVTQTPRYLIKTRGQQVTLSCSPISGHRSVSWYQQTPGQGLQFLFEYFSETQRNKGNFPGRFSGRQFSNSRSEMNVSTLELGDSALYLCASSLADHRGSGNTIYFGEGSWLTVV.